This TCR beta chain was observed in a study of cytomegalovirus exposure and HLA in healthy donors (dated by TCRdb to the late 2010s). Regarding the study in general: A later analysis indicated that the 120 or so validation repertoires were generated on the platform also employed for the 720 or so repertoires of the first cohort. The study was designed to test whether signatures of past pathogen exposure could be identified by cataloging public T cell receptors. A separate validation cohort of roughly 110 different subjects was used in addition to the 666-subject first cohort. To predict cytomegalovirus infection status, the study brought together high-throughput TCR immunosequencing, statistical association of individual TCRs with disease status, and machine learning. Broader findings and caveats from the paper: The study gave a list of over 150 TCR beta chains associated with cytomegalovirus. The classifier was reported to diagnose cytomegalovirus status with high specificity and sensitivity in both the original and validation cohorts. Subsequent analysis determined that TCRs grouped into clusters in the first cohort also showed a tendency toward co-occurrence across the 120 validation repertoires, and approximately 94% of cluster scores exceeded 0. It was suggested by the authors that the approach could potentially be generalized to other disease states and immunological phenotypes. Most TCR sequences were seen in very few donors, while some public TCRs were found in many individuals. A later analysis had no HLA typing for the validation cohort, so co-occurrence there was scored across all 110 or so repertoires. Three of the identified cytomegalovirus-associated TCR beta chains were confirmed in vitro to be specific for cytomegalovirus antigens.

The donors were included in the validation cohort of 120 subjects, a group kept apart from the approximately 670-subject first cohort. The library came from the immunoSEQ multiplex PCR assay. The study's processing was this. A statistical classification framework was built to diagnose cytomegalovirus status from the catalog of TCR beta chain sequences. This is the immuneACCESS table as TCRdb keeps it, with only in-frame sequences that have V and J called. A part of the clones is gone; compared with another copy, unresolved V genes explain less than half, and the rest is unexplained. Clone size and V and J calls were adopted from that table, with D and trimming inferred from the DNA. Within this sample are fewer than 60,000 clones, with 93% of them counted one time only. The ten biggest clones cover around 1.7% of the sample. Points on this clone: The antigen it recognizes is unknown. No much larger clone exists at a distance of one base, and base qualities are not known.

Including cysteine and phenylalanine, the CDR3 has 14 amino acids. Only the CDR3 part of the read is kept: 42 bases, read in frame from the first base. Germline trimming amounts to 6 bases on V and 7 bases on J, with 5 as the count of junction bases outside the gene matches. CDR1 and CDR2, looked up from the germline V gene (reference sequence), are MNHEY and SMNVEV. This clonotype was sampled from a woman aged 18 to 35 in good health and CMV-seropositive. The V and J genes are TRBV27 and TRBJ2-2; 10 bases in the junction line up with TRBD1. Sequencing input: PBMCs. CDR3 sequence: CASSPGTGVGELFF. The nucleotides are TGTGCCAGCAGCCCCGGGACAGGGGTCGGGGAGCTGTTTTTT.